The clone carrying this T cell receptor beta chain was recorded a few times. Its antigen is not known. A quantitative 5'-RACE method, one with molecular barcodes, was used to make TCR beta libraries. TCRdb re-called the 5' RACE reads through MiXCR, storing one row per CDR3 protein. The sample lists 400,000 or so distinct CDR3 sequences, about 25% occurring once. CDR1 is SGHAT, CDR2 FQNNGV, per germline. V was clipped by 5 bases and J by 3 bases, with 16 bases between them. This CDR3 spans 16 amino acids. The data originate from a study of CD8 T cells in ankylosing spondylitis. Study-wide results and limits: A TCR beta motif of 7 or 8 highly homologous variants appeared characteristic of ankylosing spondylitis blood. As reported, disease-linked clones showed significant enrichment in matched ankylosing spondylitis synovial fluid. Existing reports had already noted some motif variants in reactive arthritis synovial fluid and blood.

The sample consisted of blood, either unsorted or a sorted T cell fraction (not recorded which). The gene calls are TRBV11-2 and TRBJ1-4; D unresolved. This sequence was found in a male donor with ankylosing spondylitis. The CDR3 DNA sequence: TGTGCCAGCAGCGCGGCGGTTTCTTCAGCTAATGAAAAACTGTTTTTT. Amino acids: CASSAAVSSANEKLFF. Based on the CDR3 plus reference TRBV11-2 and TRBJ1-4, the full variable domain is EAGVAQSPRYKIIEKRQSVAFWCNPISGHATLYWYQQILGQGPKLLIQFQNNGVVDDSQLPKDRFSAERLKGVDSTLKIQPAKLEDSAVYLCASSAAVSSANEKLFFGSGTQLSVL.